These 18 T cell receptor beta chains came from one sample sequenced in a study of blood T cell repertoires in COVID-19. TCRdb's table, derived via immunoSEQ multiplex PCR, lists solely in-frame clones and lacks some. The sample yields 250,000 to 300,000 clones, around 84% seen once. The specimen sequenced was PBMCs or T cells enriched from blood (not recorded which). These receptor sequences come from a woman aged 50 to 60 who had been exposed to COVID-19.

J is TRBJ1-1 and V is TRBV5-1; unclear D gene. The germline V gene encodes CDR1 SGHRS and CDR2 YFSETQ. This CDR3 has 15 residues. The V end lost 0 bases, the J end lost 0 bases, and 9 bases lay between the germline ends. The CDR3 loop reads CASSLAVGVNTEAFF. Here the CDR3 DNA reads TGCGCCAGCAGCTTGGCCGTGGGAGTGAACACTGAAGCTTTCTTT.

The chain couples TRBV5-5 to TRBJ2-2; tentative D call: TRBD1 (6 bases). The CDR3 loop spans 16 amino acids. V gave up 3 bases and J gave up 2 bases, with 14 bases separating them. CDR1 is SGHKS and CDR2 is YYEKEE in the germline V gene (reference sequence). CDR3 DNA: TGTGCCAGCAGCTCCACCGGGACAACCAACACCGGGGAGCTGTTTTTT. As protein: CASSSTGTTNTGELFF.

This clone was seen a few times. This rearrangement joins TRBV30 to TRBJ1-5; possible D gene TRBD1, 6 bases. The length of the CDR3 is 13 residues. Trimming pared 3 bases from V and 2 bases from J, leaving 8 bases between. Germline V gene sequence: CDR1 GTSNPN, CDR2 SVGIG (reference sequence). The CDR3 DNA reads as TGTGCCTGGAGCTCAGGGGGCAATCAGCCCCAGCATTTT. Translated: CAWSSGGNQPQHF. The variable domain in full, completed from reference TRBV30 and TRBJ1-5, reads SQTIHQWPATLVQPVGSPLSLECTVEGTSNPNLYWYRQAAGRGLQLLFYSVGIGQISSEVPQNLSASRPQDRQFILSSKKLLLSDSGFYLCAWSSGGNQPQHFGDGTRLSIL.

The chain employs TRBV6-1 and TRBJ1-4; maybe TRBD1 (5 bases). The CDR3 is 14 amino acids. V lost 1 base to trimming and J lost 8 bases, with 11 bases between them. From germline, CDR1 is MNHNS and CDR2 SASEGT. CDR3 DNA: TGTGCCAGCAGTGAAGAAAGGGGTTGGGAAAAACTGTTTTTT. The encoded protein is CASSEERGWEKLFF.

V and J are TRBV29-1 and TRBJ1-3; tentatively, D is TRBD1 (6 bases). The CDR3 length is 16 residues. Germline V lookup: CDR1 SQVTM, CDR2 ANQGSEA. Trimming stripped 1 base from V and 8 bases from J, with 21 bases between. In DNA form, the CDR3 reads TGCAGCGTTGAAGGGGGGCAGGGACCCCTTCGGGACACCATATATTTT. As protein: CSVEGGQGPLRDTIYF.

The J gene is TRBJ1-2, the V gene TRBV2, with a possible D match to TRBD1 (5 bases). The CDR3 has 15 amino acids. V was pared by 1 base and J by 5 bases, with 14 bases between. Germline values: CDR1 SNHLY, CDR2 FYNNEI. In DNA form, the CDR3 reads TGTGCCAGCAGTGAAGACGACAGACTAGTTTATGGCTACACCTTC. It is translated as CASSEDDRLVYGYTF.

This clone has just a few counts. This CDR3 is CASSPAGARSTEAFF. The CDR3 nucleotides are TGTGCCAGCAGCCCGGCGGGGGCTCGGAGCACTGAAGCTTTCTTT. The V and J genes are TRBV7-3 and TRBJ1-1; TRBD1 might be the D (6 bases). The V end lost 5 bases, the J end lost 4 bases, and 17 bases lay between the germline ends. The CDR3 loop spans 15 amino acids. Germline lookup yields CDR1 SGHTA and CDR2 FQGTGA.

The CDR3 sequence is CVRGRRSQPQHF. As DNA, the CDR3 is TGCGTAAGGGGGCGCCGGAGTCAGCCCCAGCATTTT. The rearrangement links TRBV21-1 to TRBJ1-5; the table's D call of TRBD1 was not tested on the DNA. TRBV21-1 is a known pseudogene. This CDR3 is built from 12 residues.

In DNA, the CDR3 is TGTGCCAGCAGCTTGGGAGGGACAGGGACTGGCTACACCTTC. Protein product: CASSLGGTGTGYTF. The chain couples TRBV5-4 to TRBJ1-2; the match to TRBD1 covers 9 bases. The length of the CDR3 is 14 residues. With 0 bases clipped from V and 7 bases from J, the junction kept 4 bases outside the gene matches. Per the germline V gene, CDR1 is SGHNT and CDR2 is YYREEE (reference sequence).

This clone is a singleton in its sample. V and J are TRBV28 and TRBJ1-1; 8 nucleotides align to TRBD1. CDR1 and CDR2 from the germline V gene are MDHEN and SYDVKM. V was pared by 4 bases and J by 5 bases, with 15 bases of the junction left unmatched. The CDR3 is 17 residues long. The chain's CDR3 is CASSSNHKGQGKTEAFF. The CDR3 DNA sequence: TGTGCCAGCAGTTCCAATCATAAAGGACAGGGCAAGACTGAAGCTTTCTTT.

V gene TRBV6-5 combines with J gene TRBJ1-2, with 7 bases matching TRBD1. Germline V gene lookup returns CDR1 MNHEY and CDR2 SVGAGI. This CDR3 spans 12 amino acids. V dropped 6 bases and J dropped 8; count of bases not matched to a gene: 6. DNA for the CDR3: TGTGCCAGCAGGACAGGGTCGAAAGGCTACACCTTC. Amino acid sequence: CASRTGSKGYTF.

The genes are TRBV27 and TRBJ2-3; possible D gene TRBD2, 6 bases. The CDR3 runs 12 residues. The germline gives CDR1 MNHEY, CDR2 SMNVEV (reference sequence). Trimming left V 6 bases short and J 5 bases short, with 9 bases between. The CDR3 region has the DNA TGTGCCAGCAGACGGCGGGGAGATACGCAGTATTTT. Translated, it gives CASRRRGDTQYF.

V gene TRBV4-1 combines with J gene TRBJ2-6, with D possibly being TRBD2 (5 bases). The V end lost 1 base, the J end lost 0 bases, and 13 bases lay between the germline ends. Germline lookup yields CDR1 MGHRA and CDR2 YSYEKL. CDR3 size: 18 residues. Written as DNA, the CDR3 is TGCGCCAGCAGCCAAGCTTTGGGCGGAGGCTCTGGGGCCAACGTCCTGACTTTC. Translating it yields CASSQALGGGSGANVLTF.

This clone turned up a few times. The rearrangement joins TRBV6-5 to TRBJ2-2; D is perhaps TRBD2 (5 bases). V gave up 7 bases and J gave up 7 bases, with 10 bases separating them. Germline CDR1 MNHEY, CDR2 SVGAGI. The CDR3 has 12 amino acids. The CDR3 loop reads CASKRAGGELFF. The CDR3 DNA reads as TGTGCCAGCAAACGCGCGGGCGGGGAGCTGTTTTTT.

This clone was seen just once. The chain combines TRBV19 with TRBJ2-7, with D possibly being TRBD2 (5 bases). CDR3 size: 15 residues. Trimming took 6 bases from V and 2 from J, leaving 17 bases between them. Germline lookup yields CDR1 LNHDA and CDR2 SQIVND (reference sequence). CDR3 nucleotide sequence: TGTGCCAGTAGCCAACTGGACGGAGGCACCTACGAGCAGTACTTC. Its protein product is CASSQLDGGTYEQYF. The full variable domain, its missing parts supplied by reference TRBV19 and TRBJ2-7, is DGGITQSPKYLFRKEGQNVTLSCEQNLNHDAMYWYRQDPGQGLRLIYYSQIVNDFQKGDIAEGYSVSREKKESFPLTVTSAQKNPTAFYLCASSQLDGGTYEQYFGPGTRLTVT.

The chain couples TRBV6-1 to TRBJ1-2; TRBD1 might be the D (6 bases). V was shortened by 1 base and J by 4 bases, with 7 bases between the two germline ends. This CDR3 has 13 amino acids. Germline CDR1 MNHNS, CDR2 SASEGT. The chain's CDR3 is CASSEEGGYGYTF. The CDR3 region has the DNA TGTGCCAGCAGTGAAGAAGGGGGCTATGGCTACACCTTC.

This chain uses TRBV7-8 with TRBJ2-5; weak D call: TRBD1 (5 bases). V lost 1 base, J lost 3 bases, and 12 bases lay in between. The germline CDR1 and CDR2 sequences are SGHVS and FQNEAQ. The CDR3 length is 15 residues. CDR3 in amino acids: CASSLEGLVKETQYF. In DNA form, the CDR3 reads TGTGCCAGCAGCTTAGAGGGGCTAGTGAAAGAGACCCAGTACTTC.

This chain links TRBV27 with TRBJ1-2; D perhaps matches TRBD1 (6 bases). The CDR3 has 15 residues. Per germline, CDR1 MNHEY and CDR2 SMNVEV (reference sequence). Trimming removed 2 bases at V and 1 base at J, with 11 bases between. The CDR3 is CASSLRTVFNYGYTF. As DNA, the CDR3 is TGTGCCAGCAGTTTAAGGACAGTCTTTAACTATGGCTACACCTTC.